This TCR beta chain was found in a study of blood T cell repertoires in COVID-19. Across the whole study: From the United States, Italy and Spain came samples of acute and convalescent COVID-19.

As processed by the authors: Cell counts per sample came from amplifying reference gene primers. Sequenced by immunoSEQ multiplex PCR; TCRdb stores in-frame clones only, minus some. Clonal size and the V and J genes are those of that table, whereas D and trimming came from the DNA. The sample comprises roughly 310,000 clones, approximately 90% of which are singletons, and 3.5% to 4% rests with the top ten. The CDR3 contains 14 residues. Germline assignment: CDR1 LGHDT and CDR2 YNNKEL (reference sequence). V lost 5 bases, J lost 3 bases, and 14 bases lay in between. Sequencing was performed on peripheral blood. The TCR sequence derives from a woman aged 45-60 years with active or convalescent COVID-19. This chain connects TRBV3-1 (or the pseudogene TRBV3-2) to TRBJ2-7; no definite D call. The DNA for the CDR3 is TGTGCCAGCAGCTACAGCCTACGCAGCTACGAGCAGTACTTC. This sequence encodes CASSYSLRSYEQYF.